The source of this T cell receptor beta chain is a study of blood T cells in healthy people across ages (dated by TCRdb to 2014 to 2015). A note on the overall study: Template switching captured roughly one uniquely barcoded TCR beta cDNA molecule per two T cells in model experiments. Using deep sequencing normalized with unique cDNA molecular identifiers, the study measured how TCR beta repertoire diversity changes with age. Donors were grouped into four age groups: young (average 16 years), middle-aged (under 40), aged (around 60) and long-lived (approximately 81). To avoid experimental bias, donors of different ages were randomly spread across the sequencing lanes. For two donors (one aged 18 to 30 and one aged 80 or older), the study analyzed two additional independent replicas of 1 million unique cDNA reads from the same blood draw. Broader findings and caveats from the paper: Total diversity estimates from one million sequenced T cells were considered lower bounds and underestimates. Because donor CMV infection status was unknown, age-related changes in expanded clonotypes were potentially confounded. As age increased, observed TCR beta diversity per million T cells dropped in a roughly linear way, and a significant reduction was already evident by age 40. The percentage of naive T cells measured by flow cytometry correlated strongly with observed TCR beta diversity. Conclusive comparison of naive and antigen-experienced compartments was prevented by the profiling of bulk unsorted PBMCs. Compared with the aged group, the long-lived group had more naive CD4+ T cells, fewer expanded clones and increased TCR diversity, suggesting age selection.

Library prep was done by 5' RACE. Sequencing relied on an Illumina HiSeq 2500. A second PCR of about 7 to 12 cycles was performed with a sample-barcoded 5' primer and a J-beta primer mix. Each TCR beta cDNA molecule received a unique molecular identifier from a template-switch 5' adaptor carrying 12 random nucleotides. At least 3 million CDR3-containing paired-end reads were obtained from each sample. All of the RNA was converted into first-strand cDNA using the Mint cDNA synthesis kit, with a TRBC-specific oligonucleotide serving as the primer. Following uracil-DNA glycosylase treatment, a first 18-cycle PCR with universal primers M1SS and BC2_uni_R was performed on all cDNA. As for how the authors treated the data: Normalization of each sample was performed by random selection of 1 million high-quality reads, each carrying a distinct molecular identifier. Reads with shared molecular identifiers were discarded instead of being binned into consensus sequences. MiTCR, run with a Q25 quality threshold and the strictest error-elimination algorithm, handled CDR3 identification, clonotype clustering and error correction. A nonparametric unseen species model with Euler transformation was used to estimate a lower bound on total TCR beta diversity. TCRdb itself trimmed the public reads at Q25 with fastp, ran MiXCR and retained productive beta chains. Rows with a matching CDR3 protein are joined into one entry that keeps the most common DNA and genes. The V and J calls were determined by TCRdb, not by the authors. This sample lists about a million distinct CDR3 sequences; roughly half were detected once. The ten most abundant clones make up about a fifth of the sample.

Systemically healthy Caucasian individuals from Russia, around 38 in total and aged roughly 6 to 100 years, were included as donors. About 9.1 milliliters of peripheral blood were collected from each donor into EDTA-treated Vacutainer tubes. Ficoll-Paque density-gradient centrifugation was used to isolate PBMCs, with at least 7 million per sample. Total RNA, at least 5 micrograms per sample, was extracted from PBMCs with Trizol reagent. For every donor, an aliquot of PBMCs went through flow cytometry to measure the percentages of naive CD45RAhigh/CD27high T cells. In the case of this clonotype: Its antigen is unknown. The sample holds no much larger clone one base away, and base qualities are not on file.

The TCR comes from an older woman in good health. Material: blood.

The CDR3 protein is CASSGVMGEKLFF. The sequenced DNA is TGTGCCAGCAGTGGGGTGATGGGGGAAAAACTGTTTTTT. The chain couples TRBV2 to TRBJ1-4; the D gene assignment is ambiguous. The CDR3 starts with the cysteine, ends with the phenylalanine, and has 13 residues. Only CDR3 DNA is held: 39 bases, read in frame from base 1. CDR1 and CDR2 are drawn from the germline V gene: SNHLY, FYNNEI. The germline ends are 11 bases apart after V is trimmed by 4 bases and J by 8 bases.